The next 24 T cell receptor beta chains were all read from a single sample in a study of shared clonotypes between healthy human individuals. Assay: immunoSEQ multiplex PCR; the TCRdb copy retains only in-frame clones and omits some. This sample carries more than 2,000,000 clones, roughly 93% of them seen once, and the ten largest clones take 0.39%. The sample comprised naive CD4+ T cells from PBMCs. The subset is: CD45RA+ positively selected. The receptors here all came from a man younger than 35 in good health. Some clones in this sample may be carry-over from other donors' samples.

The gene calls are TRBV7-3 and TRBJ1-1; D perhaps matches TRBD1 (6 bases). The CDR3 covers 15 residues. Germline lookup yields CDR1 SGHTA and CDR2 FQGTGA. V was clipped by 4 bases and J by 1 base, with 13 bases between them. CDR3 in amino acids: CASSSLGGRNTEAFF. For the CDR3, the DNA is TGTGCCAGCAGCTCCCTGGGGGGCCGGAACACTGAAGCTTTCTTT.

In regard to this clone: This same CDR3 is encoded by further DNA sequences in the sample. The chain links TRBV6-1 to TRBJ2-1; D is uncertain. Trimming shortened V by 8 bases and J by 2 bases, and 4 bases separated the two germline ends. Germline values: CDR1 MNHNS, CDR2 SASEGT. The CDR3 runs 11 residues. The CDR3 DNA sequence: TGTGCCAGCTCCCCCTACAATGAGCAGTTCTTC. Its protein is CASSPYNEQFF.

For this clone: At the DNA level, this CDR3 is encoded by other sequences in the same sample as well. The chain is built from TRBV5-6 and TRBJ1-5, with D unclear. Per germline, CDR1 SGHDT and CDR2 YYEEEE. V was pared by 0 bases and J by 2 bases, with 6 bases between. The length of the CDR3 is 14 residues. The CDR3 reads CASSLGRRNQPQHF. The CDR3 nucleotides read TGTGCCAGCAGCTTGGGTCGGCGCAATCAGCCCCAGCATTTT.

The gene calls are TRBV28 and TRBJ2-4; 7 bases are a match to TRBD1. CDR3 length equals 20 residues. Germline CDR1 and CDR2: MDHEN and SYDVKM. V dropped 6 bases and J dropped 0; count of bases not matched to a gene: 20. The CDR3 loop reads CASSRYRGPATGLAKNIQYF. Here the CDR3 DNA reads TGTGCCAGCAGCCGGTACAGGGGCCCGGCCACGGGGTTAGCCAAAAACATTCAGTACTTC.

This clone has just one count. The genes are TRBV2 and TRBJ1-3; a weak D match, TRBD1 (5 bases). The germline V gene encodes CDR1 SNHLY and CDR2 FYNNEI. Trimming removed 7 bases at V and 3 bases at J, with 13 bases between. This CDR3 is built from 14 residues. CDR3: CASMPTVLGNTIYF. In DNA form, the CDR3 reads TGTGCCAGCATGCCGACAGTTCTTGGAAACACCATATATTTT.

On this clone itself: Other DNA sequences in the same sample also yield this CDR3. This chain connects TRBV19 to TRBJ2-5, with D perhaps being TRBD1 or TRBD2 (5 bases each). The CDR3 contains 12 residues. The V end was cut by 3 bases, the J end by 4 bases, with 6 bases between. Germline V gives CDR1 LNHDA, CDR2 SQIVND (reference sequence). This CDR3 is CASSIGGETQYF. In DNA form, the CDR3 reads TGTGCCAGTAGTATTGGGGGAGAGACCCAGTACTTC.

The V call is TRBV28, the J call TRBJ2-2; no definite D call. The germline gives CDR1 MDHEN, CDR2 SYDVKM. The length of the CDR3 is 13 residues. Trimming took 8 bases from V and 6 from J, leaving 13 bases between them. This CDR3 is CASQVGRAGELFF. The CDR3 DNA reads TGTGCCAGCCAGGTTGGAAGAGCCGGGGAGCTGTTTTTT.

V is TRBV27 and J is TRBJ1-1; 10 bases match TRBD1. This CDR3 is 13 amino acids long. Germline V gives CDR1 MNHEY, CDR2 SMNVEV (reference sequence). Losses at the gene ends were 5 bases for V and 4 bases for J; bases not matched to a gene: 1. CDR3 amino acids: CASSRDRGTEAFF. DNA of the CDR3: TGTGCCAGCAGTCGGGACAGGGGCACTGAAGCTTTCTTT.

The chain combines TRBV18 with TRBJ1-4; maybe TRBD1 (5 bases). The CDR3 length is 12 residues. V was cut by 6 bases and J by 5 bases, with 7 bases left in between. The V gene's germline CDR1 is KGHSH and CDR2 LQKENI. CDR3 nucleotides: TGTGCCAGCTCGCAGGGAAATGAAAAACTGTTTTTT. This sequence encodes CASSQGNEKLFF.

V and J are TRBV28 and TRBJ1-2; D unresolved. The V gene's germline CDR1 is MDHEN and CDR2 SYDVKM. The CDR3 spans 16 residues. Trimming took 1 base from V and 5 from J, leaving 17 bases between them. The CDR3 region is CASSLLSYKTLYGYTF. The CDR3 region has the DNA TGTGCCAGCAGTTTATTATCGTATAAGACCTTATATGGCTACACCTTC.

This sequence joins TRBV28 and TRBJ1-2; tentatively, D is TRBD1 (5 bases). The CDR3 has 13 amino acids. Germline V lookup: CDR1 MDHEN, CDR2 SYDVKM. V shed 3 bases and J shed 3 bases, with 8 bases lying between them. The CDR3 DNA is TGTGCCAGCAGTTTGGGGCCCGACTATGGCTACACCTTC. This translates into CASSLGPDYGYTF.

The DNA for the CDR3 is TGTGCCAGCAGTCCCCGGCCCCCAGAAGCTTTCTTT. As protein: CASSPRPPEAFF. The chain couples TRBV6-6 to TRBJ1-1; no clear D gene. V was shortened by 5 bases and J by 8 bases, with 12 bases between the two germline ends. The CDR3 length is 12 residues. Germline V gene sequence: CDR1 MNHNY, CDR2 SVGAGI (reference sequence).

The chain links TRBV7-2 to TRBJ2-5; tentatively, D is TRBD1 (5 bases). CDR1 is SGHTA, CDR2 FQGNSA, per germline. CDR3 length: 14 residues. The V end lost 0 bases, the J end lost 5 bases, and 10 bases lay between the germline ends. CDR3 in DNA: TGTGCCAGCAGCTTAGCCTCCAGGGTTGAGACCCAGTACTTC. This gives the protein CASSLASRVETQYF.

As concerns this clone: At one end, the junction sequence differs from germline, possibly due to a read error. The chain couples TRBV2 to TRBJ2-1; 9 nucleotides match TRBD2. The CDR3 covers 13 residues. Germline CDR1 SNHLY, CDR2 FYNNEI. CDR3 sequence: CADLRLAGWGILF. DNA of the CDR3: TGTGCCGACCTCCGGCTAGCGGGATGGGGCATCCTCTTC.

This rearrangement joins TRBV9 to TRBJ1-3, with D tentatively TRBD1 (5 bases). The ends were cut back, 0 bases at V and 8 bases at J, with 15 bases in the middle. Germline assignment: CDR1 SGDLS and CDR2 YYNGEE. This CDR3 is built from 15 residues. Written as DNA, the CDR3 is TGTGCCAGCAGCGTAGCTTCCGGGGCGAGGGACACCATATATTTT. It encodes CASSVASGARDTIYF. The variable domain in full, with the rest retrieved from reference TRBV9 and TRBJ1-3, is DSGVTQTPKHLITATGQRVTLRCSPRSGDLSVYWYQQSLDQGLQFLIQYYNGEERAKGNILERFSAQQFPDLHSELNLSSLELGDSALYFCASSVASGARDTIYFGEGSWLTVV.

CDR3 bases: TGTGCCAGCAGCGTAGGCGGGAGGGCTCAGTACAATGAGCAGTTCTTC. Its translation is CASSVGGRAQYNEQFF. V is TRBV9 and J is TRBJ2-1; 9 bases are a match to TRBD2. The CDR3 covers 16 residues. The germline V gene has CDR1 SGDLS and CDR2 YYNGEE. The ends lost 0 bases at V and 4 bases at J; junction bases unmatched: 5.

The gene calls are TRBV5-5 and TRBJ2-5, with TRBD2 as a possible D gene (6 bases). The CDR3 is made up of 14 amino acids. Per germline, CDR1 SGHKS and CDR2 YYEKEE (reference sequence). V lost 1 base, J lost 5 bases, and 12 bases lay in between. The CDR3 reads CASSLRGGEETQYF. Here the CDR3 DNA reads TGTGCCAGCAGCTTGAGGGGCGGGGAGGAGACCCAGTACTTC.

This chain links TRBV9 with TRBJ2-1; D is possibly TRBD1 or TRBD2 (5 bases each). CDR3 length equals 14 residues. The germline V gene encodes CDR1 SGDLS and CDR2 YYNGEE. V gave up 4 bases and J gave up 10 bases, with 18 bases separating them. CDR3 nucleotide sequence: TGTGCCAGCAGCCCCAGGGACCTGGAAGGAGAGCAGTTCTTC. It translates to CASSPRDLEGEQFF.

This clone has only a few counts. The chain combines TRBV14 with TRBJ1-1; TRBD1 is a possible D gene (6 bases). Trimming took off 1 base at V and 3 bases at J, with 6 bases between the two ends. Looked up from germline, CDR1 is SGHDN and CDR2 is FVKESK. The CDR3 has 13 amino acids. The CDR3 loop is CASSQGTDTEAFF. CDR3 sequence (DNA): TGTGCCAGCAGCCAAGGGACAGACACTGAAGCTTTCTTT.

This clone turned up a few times. The V and J genes are TRBV6-5 and TRBJ1-2; 7 bases align to TRBD1. From germline, CDR1 is MNHEY and CDR2 SVGAGI. V shed 8 bases, J shed 0 bases, and the junction held 6 bases outside the gene matches. This CDR3 comprises 14 residues. The CDR3 is CASSRGGTNYGYTF. The DNA for the CDR3 is TGTGCCAGCTCCAGAGGGGGCACTAACTATGGCTACACCTTC.

With respect to this clone: The junction and the germline gene differ at one end; a read error may be behind it. The chain employs TRBV7-2 and TRBJ2-1; TRBD1 or TRBD2 may be the D gene (5 bases each). Per germline, CDR1 SGHTA and CDR2 FQGNSA. The CDR3 contains 14 residues. The CDR3 region has the DNA TGTGCCAGCAGAGGACCGACCGGGGCCGGAGAGCGGTTCTTC. It codes for CASRGPTGAGERFF.

The rearrangement uses TRBV11-2 and TRBJ2-6; no firm D call. The CDR3 has 14 amino acids. V shed 5 bases and J shed 4 bases, with 9 bases lying between them. Germline CDR1 SGHAT, CDR2 FQNNGV. For the CDR3, the DNA is TGTGCCAGCAGCCCGCGAGGAGGGGCCAACGTCCTGACTTTC. Its translation is CASSPRGGANVLTF.

The chain joins TRBV28 to TRBJ1-5; tentatively, D is TRBD1 (6 bases). CDR1 is MDHEN, CDR2 SYDVKM, per germline. The CDR3 spans 15 residues. V lost 6 bases to trimming and J lost 5 bases, with 17 bases between them. CDR3 amino acids: CASSRDQGRYQPQHF. The CDR3, as DNA: TGTGCCAGCAGCCGAGACCAGGGGCGGTATCAGCCCCAGCATTTT.

The chain joins TRBV5-4 to TRBJ1-2, with 7 bases identical to TRBD1. J gave up 6 bases and V 5 bases, and 19 bases lay outside the gene matches. Germline V gives CDR1 SGHNT, CDR2 YYREEE (reference sequence). The CDR3 consists of 17 residues. CDR3 nucleotides: TGTGCCAGCAGAATGATCCGGACAGGCGATTTCGGAGATGGCTACACCTTC. It specifies CASRMIRTGDFGDGYTF.